A single sample is the source of the 15 T cell receptor beta chains below, sequenced in a study of T-cell memory formation after mild COVID-19. TCRdb reprocessed the 5' RACE reads with MiXCR, giving one entry per CDR3 protein. The table lists approximately 150,000 distinct CDR3 sequences, 6% to 6.5% of them singletons. Sample: PBMCs or a T cell subset sorted from them (not recorded which). The receptors stem from an adult woman who had mild COVID-19 (a few samples of this study predate the infection). Cell type and time point are not known.

This clonotype has a count of ten or more. V and J are TRBV30 and TRBJ2-7; no clear D gene. This CDR3 has 13 residues. Per the germline V gene, CDR1 is GTSNPN and CDR2 is SVGIG (reference sequence). V lost 4 bases to trimming and J lost 2 bases, with 12 bases between them. In DNA, the CDR3 is TGTGCCTGGACCTCAAAGGTGACCTACGAGCAGTACTTC. Protein: CAWTSKVTYEQYF.

The table lists this clonotype with a few counts. This rearrangement joins TRBV7-8 to TRBJ2-7, with D perhaps being TRBD1 or TRBD2 (7 bases each). The CDR3 has 13 amino acids. Deletions cut 1 base from V and 8 bases from J, with 12 bases between. The germline V gene encodes CDR1 SGHVS and CDR2 FQNEAQ. CDR3 bases: TGTGCCAGCAGCTTAGGACAGGGAGGGAAGCAGTACTTC. It yields the protein CASSLGQGGKQYF.

The J gene is TRBJ2-4, the V gene TRBV5-1; 7 nucleotides agree with TRBD1. The V and J ends lost 4 bases and 1 base, in that order; junction bases with no gene match: 2. The CDR3 extends over 14 amino acids. In germline, CDR1 is SGHRS, CDR2 YFSETQ. DNA for the CDR3: TGCGCCAGCAGCGTGGACAGGGCCAAAAACATTCAGTACTTC. This gives the protein CASSVDRAKNIQYF.

This clonotype was seen a few times. The chain combines TRBV12-3 or TRBV12-4 with TRBJ2-6, with D tentatively TRBD2 (6 bases). Trimming took off 6 bases at V and 0 bases at J, with 9 bases between the two ends. This CDR3 has 15 residues. The CDR3 DNA sequence: TGTGCCAGCAGGCCTAGCGACTCTGGGGCCAACGTCCTGACTTTC. This gives the protein CASRPSDSGANVLTF.

This clonotype was counted only a few times. J is TRBJ2-6 and V is TRBV18; D is unresolved. The CDR3 contains 16 residues. With 2 bases removed from V and 4 bases from J, the gap between germline ends came to 12 bases. In germline, CDR1 is KGHSH, CDR2 LQKENI. CDR3 loop: CASSPVLGSGANVLTF. The CDR3 region has the DNA TGTGCCAGCTCACCAGTGCTGGGTTCCGGGGCCAACGTCCTGACTTTC. Looking up the rest from reference TRBV18 and TRBJ2-6 gives the full variable domain: NAGVMQNPRHLVRRRGQEARLRCSPMKGHSHVYWYRQLPEEGLKFMVYLQKENIIDESGMPKERFSAEFPKEGPSILRIQQVVRGDSAAYFCASSPVLGSGANVLTFGAGSRLTVL.

In regard to this clonotype: Lacking the conserved final phenylalanine or tryptophan, this CDR3 likely reflects a read error. The CDR3 DNA sequence: TGTGCCAGCAGCCAGCCGCTAGCGGGCCTCAGCTCCTACGAGCAGTACTTG. As protein: CASSQPLAGLSSYEQYL. V gene TRBV4-2 combines with J gene TRBJ2-7; 8 bases line up with TRBD2. Trimming removed 3 bases from V and 0 bases from J; junction bases left unmatched: 10. The CDR3 covers 17 residues. Germline values: CDR1 LGHNA, CDR2 YNFKEQ.

This clonotype showed up just a few times. The rearrangement links TRBV4-3 to TRBJ2-5; D perhaps matches TRBD2 (6 bases). The length of the CDR3 is 14 residues. Between the trimmed V and J ends, which lost 5 bases and 2 bases, there was a span of 12 bases. The V gene's germline CDR1 is LGHNA and CDR2 YSLEER. In DNA, the CDR3 is TGCGCCAGCAGCTCACGGCGGGGACAAGAGACCCAGTACTTC. Translating gives CASSSRRGQETQYF.

This clonotype appeared a few times. V is TRBV12-3 or TRBV12-4 and J is TRBJ1-3; maybe TRBD1 (5 bases). V lost 3 bases and J 8 bases, leaving 11 bases between the germline ends. This CDR3 region has 13 residues. The DNA of the CDR3 is TGTGCCAGCAGTTTGGACACGAGGCACACCATATATTTT. As protein: CASSLDTRHTIYF.

The sample holds a few counts of this clonotype. The rearrangement uses TRBV6-5 and TRBJ2-7; D perhaps matches TRBD2 (6 bases). The V and J ends lost 2 bases and 5 bases respectively, with 16 bases between them. Looked up from germline, CDR1 is MNHEY and CDR2 is SVGAGI. The CDR3 consists of 15 residues. The CDR3 coding sequence is TGTGCCAGCAGTTACAGTTCCGGGGGTTTCAACGAGCAGTACTTC. It encodes CASSYSSGGFNEQYF.

The chain links TRBV4-2 to TRBJ1-1; D not resolved. The V end was cut by 0 bases, the J end by 8 bases, with 13 bases between. The CDR3 sequence is 14 residues long. Germline values: CDR1 LGHNA, CDR2 YNFKEQ. The CDR3 DNA is TGTGCCAGCAGCCAAGAAACTGTGCCGCTAGAAGCTTTCTTT. Protein sequence: CASSQETVPLEAFF.

This clonotype was detected ten times or more. V gene TRBV7-2 combines with J gene TRBJ2-5; D possibly corresponds to TRBD1 (9 bases). CDR1 is SGHTA and CDR2 is FQGNSA in the germline V gene. Between the trimmed V and J ends, which lost 11 bases and 5 bases, there was a span of 30 bases. This CDR3 region has 17 residues. DNA for the CDR3: TGTGCCCCCGGGACAGGGCCTGAGCGGGGGAGTGGGGAGACCCAGTACTTC. Translation: CAPGTGPERGSGETQYF.

The chain recombines TRBV5-1 with TRBJ2-7; D remains ambiguous. This CDR3 contains 13 residues. Germline V gene data show CDR1 as SGHRS and CDR2 as YFSETQ. Trimming removed 0 bases from V and 4 bases from J, with 8 bases in between. CDR3 region: CASSLEAGYEQYF. The DNA for the CDR3 is TGCGCCAGCAGCTTGGAAGCCGGATACGAGCAGTACTTC.

This clonotype was recorded many times. A read error may produce the germline difference seen at one junction end. The chain combines TRBV18 with TRBJ1-6; the match to TRBD1 covers 7 bases. CDR3 length: 16 amino acids. Per germline, CDR1 KGHSH and CDR2 LQKENI. DNA of the CDR3: TGTGCCAGTTCACCGGGACAGCTAATCAATAATTCACCCCTCCACTTT. It specifies CASSPGQLINNSPLHF.

This clonotype has ten or more counts. The J gene is TRBJ1-6, the V gene TRBV20-1; no definite D call. CDR3 size: 16 residues. Trimming took off 0 bases at V and 1 base at J, with 10 bases between the two ends. Germline assignment: CDR1 DFQATT and CDR2 SNEGSKA (reference sequence). CDR3 in amino acids: CSARDNHGSYNSPLHF. The CDR3 coding sequence is TGCAGTGCTAGAGACAACCACGGATCCTATAATTCACCCCTCCACTTT.

J is TRBJ2-5 and V is TRBV7-8; D tentatively fits TRBD1 or TRBD2 (6 bases each). Per germline, CDR1 SGHVS and CDR2 FQNEAQ. The V and J ends lost 3 bases and 2 bases respectively, with 13 bases between them. This CDR3 contains 15 residues. DNA for the CDR3: TGTGCCAGCAGCTTGGGGGGCCCCTTTCAAGAGACCCAGTACTTC. It yields the protein CASSLGGPFQETQYF.